This TCR beta chain appears in the sequencing data of a study of T cell changes during pregnancy in multiple sclerosis. Only in-frame clones appear in the TCRdb table, and some are missing; sequencing was by immunoSEQ multiplex PCR. The table has tens of thousands of clones, 90% seen once; the top ten hold about 10%. V was shortened by 3 bases and J by 3 bases, with 9 bases between the two germline ends. Per germline, CDR1 SGHNT and CDR2 YYREEE (reference sequence). The CDR3 has 13 residues. V usage is TRBV5-4 and J usage is TRBJ1-2; D ambiguous. The receptor was isolated from a female donor with multiple sclerosis, enrolled in a pregnancy study. The sample in question was CD8+ T cells from peripheral blood mononuclear cells, obtained before pregnancy. CDR3 DNA sequence: TGTGCCAGCAGCTGGACTACTTACTATGGCTACACCTTC. This codes for CASSWTTYYGYTF.